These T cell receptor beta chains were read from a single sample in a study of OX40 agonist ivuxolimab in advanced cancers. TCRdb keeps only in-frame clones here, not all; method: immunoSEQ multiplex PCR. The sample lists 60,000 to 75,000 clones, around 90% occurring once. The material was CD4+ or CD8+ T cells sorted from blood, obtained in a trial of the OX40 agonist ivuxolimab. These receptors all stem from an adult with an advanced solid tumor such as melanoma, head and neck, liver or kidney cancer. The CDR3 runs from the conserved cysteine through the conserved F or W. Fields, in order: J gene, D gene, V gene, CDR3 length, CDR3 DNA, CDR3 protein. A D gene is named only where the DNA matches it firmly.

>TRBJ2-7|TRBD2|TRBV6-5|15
TGTGCCAGCAGTTCCGTAGCGGGAGAGTCCTACGAGCAGTACTTC
CASSSVAGESYEQYF
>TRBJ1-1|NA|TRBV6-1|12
TGTGCCAGCAGAGCTAGGAACACTGAAGCTTTCTTT
CASRARNTEAFF
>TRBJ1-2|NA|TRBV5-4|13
TGTGCCAGCAGCTTGGGTTTTATTGATGGCTACACCTTC
CASSLGFIDGYTF
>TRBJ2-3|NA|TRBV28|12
TGTGCCAGCACCCCCGACGGGGGTACGCAGTATTTT
CASTPDGGTQYF
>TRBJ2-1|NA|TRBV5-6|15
TGTGCCAGCAGCCCGGGGGGACAGGAGGAGGATGAGCAGTTCTTC
CASSPGGQEEDEQFF
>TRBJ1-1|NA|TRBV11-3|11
TGTGCCAGCGCCCCCGTCGTTGAAGCTTTCTTT
CASAPVVEAFF
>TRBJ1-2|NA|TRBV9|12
TGTGCCAGCAGCGCAGGGGTGTCTGGCTACACCTTC
CASSAGVSGYTF
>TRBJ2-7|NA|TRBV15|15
TGTGCCACCAGCGTCGGGGACGGGGAAATATACGAGCAGTACTTC
CATSVGDGEIYEQYF
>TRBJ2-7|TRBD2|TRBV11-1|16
TGTGCCAGCAGCCCAGAGCGGGGCCGGAGCTCCTACGAGCAGTACTTC
CASSPERGRSSYEQYF
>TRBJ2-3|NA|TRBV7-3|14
TGTGCCAGCAGCCTCGATACACTCACAGATACGCAGTATTTT
CASSLDTLTDTQYF
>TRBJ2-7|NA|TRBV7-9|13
TGTGCCAGCAGCCTTCTAGAAACCTACGAGCAGTACTTC
CASSLLETYEQYF
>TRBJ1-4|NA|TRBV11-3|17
TGTGCCAGCAGCTCACGAAATTTGGGAAGAACACATGAAAAACTGTTTTTT
CASSSRNLGRTHEKLFF
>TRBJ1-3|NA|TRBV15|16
TGTGCCACCAGCAGAGATCGCATCCCTTCTGGAAACACCATATATTTT
CATSRDRIPSGNTIYF
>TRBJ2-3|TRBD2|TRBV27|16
TGTGCCAGCAGTTCCCAGGGACTAGCGGGAGTAGATACGCAGTATTTT
CASSSQGLAGVDTQYF
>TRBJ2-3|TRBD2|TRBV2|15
TGTGCCAGCTTACGACTAGCGGACGACACAGATACGCAGTATTTT
CASLRLADDTDTQYF
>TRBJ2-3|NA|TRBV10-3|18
TGTGCCATCAGTGAGTCACTTGACAGCATTATTAGCACAGATACGCAGTATTTT
CAISESLDSIISTDTQYF